A selection of T cell receptor beta chains follows, all from one sample in a study of control samples from healthy donors and cancer patients. TCRdb's copy holds only in-frame clones and misses some; the assay was immunoSEQ multiplex PCR. This sample has roughly 89,000 clones, with 91% found just once. Sequenced material: blood. Every receptor here comes from a man aged 45-60 years in good health. The CDR3 runs from the conserved cysteine through the conserved F or W. The order of the fields is CDR3 DNA, CDR3 protein, D gene, clone size, V gene, J gene. The D gene is left open where the match is weak. Some rows mark clone size as missing; the rest say once, few, many or name a class of expanded clone.

TGTGCCATCAGCGGGGATATGAGCACTGAAGCTTTCTTT,CAISGDMSTEAFF,-,-,TRBV10-3,TRBJ1-1
TGCGCCAGCAGGGAACAAGAGACCCAGTACTTC,CASREQETQYF,-,few,TRBV5-1,TRBJ2-5
TGTGCCAGCAGTTTATGGGCAGGGGGGAATTCACCCCTCCACTTT,CASSLWAGGNSPLHF,TRBD1,-,TRBV27,TRBJ1-6
TGCGCCAGCAGCTTGTCGGCGAACACTGAAGCTTTCTTT,CASSLSANTEAFF,-,-,TRBV5-1,TRBJ1-1
TGTGCCAGTAGTCCCCTCGGGAGCGTGGGGGAGCTGTTTTTT,CASSPLGSVGELFF,-,-,TRBV19,TRBJ2-2
TGCAGCGCCCGAAGAATCAACACTGAAGCTTTCTTT,CSARRINTEAFF,-,-,TRBV29-1,TRBJ1-1
TGCAGCCCCCGGTCCTGGGGGGGGGCCAACGTCCTGACTTTC,CSPRSWGGANVLTF,-,-,TRBV29-1,TRBJ2-6
TGTGCCAGTAGTACTGGAAACTCCCTGGCAACCATATATTTT,CASSTGNSLATIYF,-,-,TRBV19,TRBJ1-3
TGTGCCAGCAGCTCAGTAGCGGTCCTCAATACGCAGTATTTT,CASSSVAVLNTQYF,-,-,TRBV7-2,TRBJ2-3
TGTGCCAGCAGTCCCACAGGGGTTGAGACCCAGTACTTC,CASSPTGVETQYF,TRBD1,-,TRBV27,TRBJ2-5
TGCAGTGCCGCGGGCCAGAACGAGCAGTACTTC,CSAAGQNEQYF,-,-,TRBV20-1,TRBJ2-7
TGTGCCAGCAGTGAAGCGCTTATGGGGGTTGGGGGTCTCTATGGCTACACCTTC,CASSEALMGVGGLYGYTF,-,-,TRBV2,TRBJ1-2
TGTGCCAGCAGCTTAATTGGGAACCAAGAGACCCAGTACTTC,CASSLIGNQETQYF,-,-,TRBV7-9,TRBJ2-5
TGTGCCAGCGGGGGGGGTTCGGAAACCTACGAGCAGTACTTC,CASGGGSETYEQYF,TRBD2,-,TRBV6-5,TRBJ2-7
TGTGCCAGCAGCTTAGCGCAAGCAGGGGGGAGGACGGATACGCAGTATTTT,CASSLAQAGGRTDTQYF,-,-,TRBV7-8,TRBJ2-3
TGTGCCAGCAGCGTGGAAATAATGCCCCAGGGAGACTATGGCTACACCTTC,CASSVEIMPQGDYGYTF,-,-,TRBV9,TRBJ1-2
TGCGCCAGCCGCCAGGGATTTAGCAATCAGCCCCAGCATTTT,CASRQGFSNQPQHF,-,-,TRBV10-2,TRBJ1-5
TGTGCCAGCAGCTTGTCAGGGGCCCAACCCTCTGGGGCCAACGTCCTGACTTTC,CASSLSGAQPSGANVLTF,-,-,TRBV5-6,TRBJ2-6
TGTGCTAGTGGTGATGAGACAGATACGCAGTATTTT,CASGDETDTQYF,-,-,TRBV12-5,TRBJ2-3
TGTGCCAGCGCCCGGGCCGAGGGGCTGAACACTGAAGCTTTCTTT,CASARAEGLNTEAFF,-,-,TRBV6-6,TRBJ1-1
TGTGCCAGCAGTCCCCAAGACTATGGCTACACCTTC,CASSPQDYGYTF,-,-,TRBV12-3/TRBV12-4,TRBJ1-2
TGTGCCAGCTCACCGAGTGGGACAGGGGCCGCAACCCACTATGGCTACACCTTC,CASSPSGTGAATHYGYTF,TRBD1,-,TRBV18,TRBJ1-2
TGTGCCAGCAGCCGGACAGGGCGAAATCAGCCCCAGCATTTT,CASSRTGRNQPQHF,TRBD1,-,TRBV7-2,TRBJ1-5
TGTGCCAGCAGTTACTCGAACCCTACGGACGGCTACACCTTC,CASSYSNPTDGYTF,-,-,TRBV6-5,TRBJ1-2
TGTGCCAGCTCAACAGCCCAAAATCAGCCCCAGCATTTT,CASSTAQNQPQHF,-,-,TRBV18,TRBJ1-5
TGTGCCTGGAGTGGTAAACAGGGGGGTGTAACTGAAGCTTTCTTT,CAWSGKQGGVTEAFF,TRBD1,-,TRBV30,TRBJ1-1
TGTGCCAGCACTAAGACTAGCGGGATCCAGGTCGGTGAGCAGTTCTTC,CASTKTSGIQVGEQFF,TRBD2,-,TRBV7-8,TRBJ2-1
TGTGCCACGGGGTCGGAGCTTCACTATGGCTACACCTTC,CATGSELHYGYTF,-,-,TRBV6-6,TRBJ1-2
TGTGCCAGCAGCGCAGGGAACACCGGGGAGCTGTTTTTT,CASSAGNTGELFF,-,-,TRBV9,TRBJ2-2
TGCGCCAGCAAGGACGGGAACACTGAAGCTTTCTTT,CASKDGNTEAFF,-,-,TRBV5-1,TRBJ1-1
TGTGCCACCAGTGAAGCGTGGGGGGCGGGGGCAGATACGCAGTATTTT,CATSEAWGAGADTQYF,-,-,TRBV24-1,TRBJ2-3
TGTGCCAGCACCTCAGGCGCTGAAGCTTTCTTT,CASTSGAEAFF,-,-,TRBV6-5,TRBJ1-1